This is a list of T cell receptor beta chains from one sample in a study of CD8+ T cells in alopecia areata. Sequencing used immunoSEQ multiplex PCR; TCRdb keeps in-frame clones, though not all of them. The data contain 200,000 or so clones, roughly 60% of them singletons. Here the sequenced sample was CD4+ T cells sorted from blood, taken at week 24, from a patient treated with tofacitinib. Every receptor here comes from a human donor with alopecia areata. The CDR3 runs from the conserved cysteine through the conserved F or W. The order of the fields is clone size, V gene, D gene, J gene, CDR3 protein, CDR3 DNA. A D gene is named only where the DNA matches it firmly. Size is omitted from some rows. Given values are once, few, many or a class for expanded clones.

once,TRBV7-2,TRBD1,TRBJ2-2,CASRGTGANTGELFF,TGTGCCAGCAGAGGTACAGGGGCGAACACCGGGGAGCTGTTTTTT
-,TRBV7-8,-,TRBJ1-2,CASSLALDSGGYTF,TGTGCCAGCAGCTTAGCGCTAGACAGTGGTGGCTACACCTTC
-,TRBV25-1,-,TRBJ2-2,CASSESQDTGELFF,TGTGCCAGCAGTGAAAGTCAGGACACCGGGGAGCTGTTTTTT
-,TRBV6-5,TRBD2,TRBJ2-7,CASSTGTSGNYEQYF,TGTGCCAGCAGTACCGGGACTAGCGGGAATTACGAGCAGTACTTC
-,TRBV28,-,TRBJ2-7,CASSSDSPYEQYF,TGTGCCAGCAGTTCGGACAGTCCCTACGAGCAGTACTTC
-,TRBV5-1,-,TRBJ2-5,CASSSEGPGETQYF,TGCGCCAGCAGCTCGGAGGGACCAGGGGAGACCCAGTACTTC
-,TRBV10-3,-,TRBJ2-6,CAISDVSGANVLTF,TGTGCCATCAGTGACGTCTCTGGGGCCAACGTCCTGACTTTC
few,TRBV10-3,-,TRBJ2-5,CAISESASSGLVPKTQYF,TGTGCCATCAGTGAGTCAGCGTCCTCAGGTTTGGTACCCAAGACCCAGTACTTC
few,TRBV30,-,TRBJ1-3,CAWSTGEAIYF,TGTGCCTGGAGTACCGGGGAAGCCATATATTTT
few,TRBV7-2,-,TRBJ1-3,CASSLAGVGNTIYF,TGTGCCAGCAGCTTAGCTGGGGTTGGAAACACCATATATTTT
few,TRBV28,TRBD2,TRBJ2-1,CASRVAGPNYEQFF,TGTGCCAGCAGGGTAGCGGGACCCAACTATGAGCAGTTCTTC